This record concerns one T cell receptor (beta chain) sequence. Its cognate antigen is unknown. Though nominally healthy at sampling, donors likely had unrecorded immune exposures. This sample was included in a study of cytomegalovirus exposure and HLA in healthy donors. A multiplex PCR was run with 60 Vbeta primers and 13 Jbeta primers. Clones were sequenced by immunoSEQ multiplex PCR, and TCRdb holds only the in-frame ones, with some missing. The data show about 90,000 clones, less than 80% seen once. The CDR3 runs to 14 residues. The V gene lost 7 bases and the J gene lost 9 bases, with 19 bases spanning the gap. Germline V gene data show CDR1 as MDHEN and CDR2 as SYDVKM. General study points: Within an earlier analysis, most TCR beta V segments proved productive either about 87% or about 30% of the time.

J is TRBJ1-5 and V is TRBV28, with D possibly matching TRBD1 (6 bases). The source of this sequence is a man under 40 in good health and CMV-seropositive. Sequences were obtained from PBMCs. CDR3 amino acids: CASTPGGAQWPQHF. CDR3 bases: TGTGCCAGCACTCCCGGGGGGGCCCAGTGGCCCCAGCATTTT.